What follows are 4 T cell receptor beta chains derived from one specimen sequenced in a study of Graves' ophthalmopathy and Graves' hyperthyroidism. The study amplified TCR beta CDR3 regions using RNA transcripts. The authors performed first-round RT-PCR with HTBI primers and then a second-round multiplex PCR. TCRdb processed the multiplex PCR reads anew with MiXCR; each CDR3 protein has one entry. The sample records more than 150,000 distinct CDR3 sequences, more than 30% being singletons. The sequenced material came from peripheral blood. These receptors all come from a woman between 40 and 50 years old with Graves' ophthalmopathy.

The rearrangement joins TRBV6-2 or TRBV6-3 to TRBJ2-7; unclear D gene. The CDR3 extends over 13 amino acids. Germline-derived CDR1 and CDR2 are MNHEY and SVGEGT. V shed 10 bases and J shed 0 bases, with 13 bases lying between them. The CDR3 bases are TGTGCCACCTTGGGATTAGGCTCCTACGAGCAGTACTTC. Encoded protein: CATLGLGSYEQYF.

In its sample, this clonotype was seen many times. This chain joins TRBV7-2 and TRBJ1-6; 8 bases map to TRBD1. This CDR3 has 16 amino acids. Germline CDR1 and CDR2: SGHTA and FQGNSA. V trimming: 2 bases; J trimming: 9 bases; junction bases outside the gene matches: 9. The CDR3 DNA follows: TGTGCCAGCAGCTTAAGACCGGGACAGGCTACTTCACCCCTCCACTTT. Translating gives CASSLRPGQATSPLHF.

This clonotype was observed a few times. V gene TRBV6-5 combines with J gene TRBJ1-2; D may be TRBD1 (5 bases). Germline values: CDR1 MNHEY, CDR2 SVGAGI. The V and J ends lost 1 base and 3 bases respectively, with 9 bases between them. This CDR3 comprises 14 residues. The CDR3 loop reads CASSYFRDHYGYTF. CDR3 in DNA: TGTGCCAGCAGTTACTTCAGGGATCACTATGGCTACACCTTC.

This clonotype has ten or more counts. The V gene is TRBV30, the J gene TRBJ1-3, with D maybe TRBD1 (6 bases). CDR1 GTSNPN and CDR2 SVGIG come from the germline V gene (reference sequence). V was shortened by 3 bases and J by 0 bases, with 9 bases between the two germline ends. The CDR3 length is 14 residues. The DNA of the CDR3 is TGTGCCTGGAGCACAGGGAGCTCTGGAAACACCATATATTTT. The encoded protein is CAWSTGSSGNTIYF. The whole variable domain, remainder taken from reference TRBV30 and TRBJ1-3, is SQTIHQWPATLVQPVGSPLSLECTVEGTSNPNLYWYRQAAGRGLQLLFYSVGIGQISSEVPQNLSASRPQDRQFILSSKKLLLSDSGFYLCAWSTGSSGNTIYFGEGSWLTVV.